One sample yielded the 7 T cell receptor beta chains listed below, sequenced in a study of T cells after yellow fever vaccination. MiXCR, run by TCRdb on the 5' RACE reads, gives a single entry per CDR3 protein. Of about 240,000 distinct CDR3 sequences listed, 6.9% are singletons. The sample was CD4+ T cells sorted from PBMCs, taken 15 days after the yellow fever booster vaccination. Receptor source: a man aged 25-40 years who received the YFV17D yellow fever vaccine.

This clonotype turned up a few times. This chain connects TRBV15 to TRBJ1-1; no definite D call. Trimming shortened V by 9 bases and J by 4 bases, and 15 bases separated the two germline ends. Per the germline V gene, CDR1 is LNHNV and CDR2 is YYDKDF (reference sequence). There are 13 residues in the CDR3. CDR3 region: CATGGVSGTEAFF. The CDR3 region has the DNA TGTGCCACGGGCGGAGTGAGCGGCACTGAAGCTTTCTTT.

The gene calls are TRBV7-8 and TRBJ2-7, with TRBD1 matching 10 bases. This CDR3 has 16 residues. The J segment lost 2 bases and the V segment lost 7 bases, leaving 11 bases of the junction unmatched. In germline, CDR1 is SGHVS, CDR2 FQNEAQ. CDR3 region: CASTHRDRGGTYEQYF. CDR3 bases: TGTGCCAGCACACACCGGGACAGGGGTGGAACCTACGAGCAGTACTTC.

This clonotype was counted many times. V usage is TRBV12-3 or TRBV12-4 and J usage is TRBJ1-4; a weak D match, TRBD1 (5 bases). This CDR3 has 13 residues. Deletions cut 3 bases from V and 8 bases from J, with 10 bases between. In DNA form, the CDR3 reads TGTGCCAGCAGTTTTGGAGGGGACGAAAAACTGTTTTTT. Translating it yields CASSFGGDEKLFF.

There are a few counts of this clonotype. V gene TRBV29-1 combines with J gene TRBJ2-7; 9 nucleotides agree with TRBD1. The V segment lost 4 bases and the J segment 2 bases; nucleotides outside the gene matches: 0. This CDR3 region has 12 residues. Germline V gene data show CDR1 as SQVTM and CDR2 as ANQGSEA. The CDR3 bases are TGCAGCGTTGGGACAGGGGCCTACGAGCAGTACTTC. The encoded protein is CSVGTGAYEQYF.

The chain links TRBV16 to TRBJ1-4; 7 bases are shared with TRBD1. Unmatched junction bases numbered 17, after V lost 2 bases and J lost 8 bases. The CDR3 is made up of 18 amino acids. Germline loops: CDR1 KGHSY, CDR2 FQNENV. This CDR3 reads CASSQLLPTGPRREKLFF. CDR3 nucleotide sequence: TGTGCCAGCAGCCAACTGCTACCGACAGGGCCGAGAAGAGAAAAACTGTTTTTT.

There are a few counts of this clonotype. The V gene is TRBV20-1, the J gene TRBJ2-5; D not resolved. The CDR3 length is 11 residues. Germline V gene sequence: CDR1 DFQATT, CDR2 SNEGSKA (reference sequence). Trimming pared 4 bases from V and 4 bases from J, leaving 7 bases between. Written as DNA, the CDR3 is TGCAGTGCTAATTTCGGAGAGACCCAGTACTTC. It is translated as CSANFGETQYF.

This clonotype appeared a few times. The V gene is TRBV20-1, the J gene TRBJ2-3, with D unclear. This CDR3 comprises 13 residues. Trimming removed 2 bases from V and 0 bases from J, with 6 bases in between. Germline assignment: CDR1 DFQATT and CDR2 SNEGSKA (reference sequence). The CDR3 region is CSARTSSTDTQYF. Here the CDR3 DNA reads TGCAGTGCTAGAACCTCTAGCACAGATACGCAGTATTTT.